The 15 T cell receptor beta chains given below trace back to one sample, sequenced in a study of cytotoxic CD8 clonotypes in ibrutinib-treated CLL. Repertoires were generated with immunoSEQ multiplex PCR, while TCRdb's copy carries only in-frame clones and drops some. The table lists some 27,000 clones, around 60% of them singletons. The specimen was PBMCs, collected before ibrutinib treatment. These TCRs come from a human donor with chronic lymphocytic leukemia.

This sequence joins TRBV7-9 and TRBJ1-2; D is undetermined. The CDR3 spans 14 residues. The germline V and J ends were trimmed by 4 bases and 3 bases, with 12 bases remaining between them. CDR1 is SEHNR, CDR2 FQNEAQ, per germline (reference sequence). The DNA of the CDR3 is TGTGCCAGCAGCTCACCTCCTTCGGACTATGGCTACACCTTC. Amino acids: CASSSPPSDYGYTF.

In its sample, this clone was seen a few times. The chain employs TRBV9 and TRBJ2-3; tentatively, D is TRBD2 (5 bases). The CDR3 loop spans 18 amino acids. Trimming left V 2 bases short and J 0 bases short, with 19 bases between. Germline V lookup: CDR1 SGDLS, CDR2 YYNGEE. The CDR3: CASSVSEASLPSTDTQYF. Written as DNA, the CDR3 is TGTGCCAGCAGCGTTTCGGAGGCTAGCCTACCCAGCACAGATACGCAGTATTTT.

The chain employs TRBV28 and TRBJ2-5, with 14 bases matching TRBD2. In germline, CDR1 is MDHEN, CDR2 SYDVKM. The CDR3 contains 16 residues. The ends lost 6 bases at V and 5 bases at J; junction bases unmatched: 8. CDR3 loop: CASRHTGTSGGETQYF. The CDR3, as DNA: TGTGCCAGCAGACATACCGGGACTAGCGGGGGCGAGACCCAGTACTTC. Drawing the rest from reference TRBV28 and TRBJ2-5, the complete variable domain is DVKVTQSSRYLVKRTGEKVFLECVQDMDHENMFWYRQDPGLGLRLIYFSYDVKMKEKGDIPEGYSVSREKKERFSLILESASTNQTSMYLCASRHTGTSGGETQYFGPGTRLLVL.

The chain employs TRBV10-3 and TRBJ2-1; 9 bases agree with TRBD2. V lost 3 bases, J lost 7 bases, and 10 bases stayed unmatched. The CDR3 has 16 residues. Looked up from germline, CDR1 is ENHRY and CDR2 is SYGVKD. The CDR3 protein is CAISDGAASGVNEQFF. Here the CDR3 DNA reads TGTGCCATCAGTGACGGTGCGGCTAGCGGGGTAAATGAGCAGTTCTTC.

The V call is TRBV5-6, the J call TRBJ2-6, with TRBD2 matching over 11 bases. Germline trimming cut 4 bases from V and 2 bases from J; bases unmatched to any gene: 11. The CDR3 runs to 19 residues. Germline CDR1 reads SGHDT; CDR2 reads YYEEEE. The CDR3 loop is CASSPGLAGSKAGANVLTF. The CDR3 DNA reads as TGTGCCAGCAGCCCCGGACTAGCGGGTAGCAAGGCTGGGGCCAACGTCCTGACTTTC.

The rearrangement joins TRBV11-2 to TRBJ1-5; TRBD1 matches 7 bases. V lost 1 base to trimming and J lost 6 bases; unmatched junction nucleotides: 6. From germline, CDR1 is SGHAT and CDR2 FQNNGV. This CDR3 has 15 amino acids. Here the CDR3 DNA reads TGTGCCAGCAGCTTAGCCGCGGGACAGAGTCAGCCCCAGCATTTT. Amino acid sequence: CASSLAAGQSQPQHF. Supplemented by reference TRBV11-2 and TRBJ1-5, the full variable domain reads EAGVAQSPRYKIIEKRQSVAFWCNPISGHATLYWYQQILGQGPKLLIQFQNNGVVDDSQLPKDRFSAERLKGVDSTLKIQPAKLEDSAVYLCASSLAAGQSQPQHFGDGTRLSIL.

The chain employs TRBV5-1 and TRBJ2-5; 8 bases fit TRBD2. V lost 6 bases to trimming and J lost 5 bases; unmatched junction nucleotides: 6. Germline CDR1 and CDR2: SGHRS and YFSETQ. The CDR3 extends over 13 amino acids. This CDR3 is CASNSGGPETQYF. DNA of the CDR3: TGCGCCAGCAACAGCGGGGGACCCGAGACCCAGTACTTC.

This clone was counted a few times. V is TRBV2 and J is TRBJ1-4; possibly TRBD1 for D (5 bases). The CDR3 is made up of 14 amino acids. The ends were cut back, 6 bases at V and 2 bases at J, with 10 bases in the middle. CDR1 and CDR2 from the germline V gene are SNHLY and FYNNEI. CDR3: CASRPTATNEKLFF. The CDR3 bases are TGTGCCAGCAGACCGACAGCCACTAATGAAAAACTGTTTTTT. The full variable domain, completed using reference TRBV2 and TRBJ1-4, is EPEVTQTPSHQVTQMGQEVILRCVPISNHLYFYWYRQILGQKVEFLVSFYNNEISEKSEIFDDQFSVERPDGSNFTLKIRSTKLEDSAMYFCASRPTATNEKLFFGSGTQLSVL.

This clone has only a few counts. The chain uses TRBV7-9 and TRBJ2-1; 12 positions agree with TRBD2. V trimming: 5 bases; J trimming: 8 bases; junction bases outside the gene matches: 10. The CDR3 is made up of 16 amino acids. Per germline, CDR1 SEHNR and CDR2 FQNEAQ (reference sequence). The CDR3 protein is CASSVPSGRVLHEQFF. In DNA form, the CDR3 reads TGTGCCAGCAGCGTCCCTAGCGGGAGGGTACTACATGAGCAGTTCTTC.

The chain uses TRBV14 and TRBJ2-2; D gene unclear. The length of the CDR3 is 13 residues. With 0 bases removed from V and 7 bases from J, the gap between germline ends came to 6 bases. Germline assignment: CDR1 SGHDN and CDR2 FVKESK. Here the CDR3 reads CASSQDLVGELFF. In DNA form, the CDR3 reads TGTGCCAGCAGCCAAGATCTTGTCGGGGAGCTGTTTTTT.

On this clone itself: The same CDR3 arises from other DNA sequences in this sample as well. This chain uses TRBV7-6 with TRBJ2-1; possible D gene TRBD2, 5 bases. The CDR3 is made up of 15 amino acids. V was trimmed by 0 bases and J by 4 bases, leaving 10 bases between them. The germline V gene has CDR1 SGHVS and CDR2 FNYEAQ. The CDR3 protein is CASSLAGGPYNEQFF. CDR3 in DNA: TGTGCCAGCAGCTTAGCTGGCGGGCCTTACAATGAGCAGTTCTTC.

The chain is built from TRBV25-1 and TRBJ2-1; D is undetermined. Germline assignment: CDR1 MGHDK and CDR2 SYGVNS. V lost 6 bases and J 1 base, leaving 10 bases between the germline ends. The CDR3 extends over 14 amino acids. The CDR3, as DNA: TGTGCCAGCAGCTACTCGGGTTCCTACAATGAGCAGTTCTTC. It specifies CASSYSGSYNEQFF.

In this sample, this clone turned up a few times. V is TRBV7-8 and J is TRBJ1-2; no firm D call. V shed 0 bases and J shed 4 bases, with 9 bases lying between them. The germline gives CDR1 SGHVS, CDR2 FQNEAQ. The CDR3 is 14 residues long. CDR3 region: CASSLAAQIYGYTF. The CDR3 DNA is TGTGCCAGCAGCTTAGCTGCGCAGATCTATGGCTACACCTTC.

This clone has a handful of counts. The chain employs TRBV5-1 and TRBJ1-1, with D uncertain. There are 13 residues in the CDR3. The V and J ends lost 3 bases and 3 bases respectively, with 9 bases between them. Germline V gene data show CDR1 as SGHRS and CDR2 as YFSETQ. DNA for the CDR3: TGCGCCAGCAGCTCCAGACAAGACACTGAAGCTTTCTTT. It yields the protein CASSSRQDTEAFF.

The V gene is TRBV1, the J gene TRBJ2-5; the table's D gene call, TRBD2, was not cross checked with the DNA. TRBV1 is classified as a pseudogene. This CDR3 comprises 15 residues. CDR3 nucleotides: TGCACCAGCACCCATGGACTAGCGGGGGGCGAGACCCAGTACTTC. Protein sequence: CTSTHGLAGGETQYF.